This T cell receptor beta chain derives from a study of blood T cell repertoires in COVID-19. Turning to the study itself: T cells, B-cell-depleted T cells, or PBMCs supplied cDNA or gDNA.

Repertoires were generated with immunoSEQ multiplex PCR, while TCRdb's copy carries only in-frame clones and drops some. The table records around 230,000 clones, approximately 88% of them present only once. CDR1 SEHNR and CDR2 FQNEAQ come from the germline V gene (reference sequence). V was clipped by 5 bases and J by 8 bases, with 9 bases between them. The CDR3 spans 12 residues. The specimen was peripheral blood. This TCR derives from a man aged 35 to 55 with acute or convalescent COVID-19. The chain joins TRBV7-9 to TRBJ1-4; D unresolved. As DNA, the CDR3 is TGTGCCAGCAGCACCTCGAGGGAAAAACTGTTTTTT. Amino acids: CASSTSREKLFF.